The TCR beta chain under discussion was sequenced for a study of CD4+ T cells in melanoma. The repertoire was sequenced with immunoSEQ multiplex PCR; TCRdb's copy has only in-frame clones and lacks some. The sample has 52,000 or so clones, roughly 69% seen once. This CDR3 is built from 13 residues. Germline V gene sequence: CDR1 SNHLY, CDR2 FYNNEI. With 4 bases removed from V and 7 bases from J, the gap between germline ends came to 11 bases. The receptor was isolated from a human donor with melanoma. Material for sequencing was tumor tissue. This rearrangement joins TRBV2 to TRBJ1-5; tentatively, D is TRBD1 (5 bases). CDR3: CASSGGWSQPQHF. In DNA form, the CDR3 reads TGTGCCAGCAGTGGGGGCTGGAGCCAGCCCCAGCATTTT.